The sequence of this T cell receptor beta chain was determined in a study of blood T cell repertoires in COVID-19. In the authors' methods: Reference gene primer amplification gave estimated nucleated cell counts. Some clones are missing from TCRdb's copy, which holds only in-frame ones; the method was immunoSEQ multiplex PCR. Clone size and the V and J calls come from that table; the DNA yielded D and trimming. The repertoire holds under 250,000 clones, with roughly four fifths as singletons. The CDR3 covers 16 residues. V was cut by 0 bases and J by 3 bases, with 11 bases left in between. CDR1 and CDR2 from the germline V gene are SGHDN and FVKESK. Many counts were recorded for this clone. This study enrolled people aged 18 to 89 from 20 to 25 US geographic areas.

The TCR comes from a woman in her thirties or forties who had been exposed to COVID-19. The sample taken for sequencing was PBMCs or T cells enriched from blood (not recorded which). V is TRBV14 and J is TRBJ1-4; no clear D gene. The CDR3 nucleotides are TGTGCCAGCAGCCAAGAGATCACTCGGGCTAATGAAAAACTGTTTTTT. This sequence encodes CASSQEITRANEKLFF. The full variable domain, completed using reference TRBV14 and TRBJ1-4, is EAGVTQFPSHSVIEKGQTVTLRCDPISGHDNLYWYRRVMGKEIKFLLHFVKESKQDESGMPNNRFLAERTGGTYSTLKVQPAELEDSGVYFCASSQEITRANEKLFFGSGTQLSVL.